The rows below give T cell receptor beta chains drawn from one sample of a study of cytomegalovirus exposure and HLA in healthy donors. Using immunoSEQ multiplex PCR, the repertoire was profiled, and TCRdb retains in-frame clones only, with some absent. In the table there are hundreds of thousands of clones, about nine tenths of which are singletons. Input material: PBMCs. These TCRs come from a woman in her late teens or twenties in good health and CMV-seropositive. Each CDR3 is given with its conserved first and last residue. The D gene is left open where the match is weak. Only some rows state a clone size, as once, few, many or a class for expanded clones.

.	.	TRBJ2-1	TRBV9	CASSVGGGQRLFNEQFF	TGTGCCAGCAGCGTAGGAGGCGGACAGCGCTTGTTCAATGAGCAGTTCTTC
TRBD1	.	TRBJ1-2	TRBV28	CASSFRTGRGYTF	TGTGCCAGCAGTTTCCGGACAGGGCGAGGCTACACCTTC
.	.	TRBJ2-7	TRBV30	CAWRLRTYEQYF	TGTGCCTGGAGACTTAGAACCTACGAGCAGTACTTC
.	.	TRBJ1-5	TRBV10-3	CAISERGHFDYQPQHF	TGTGCCATCAGTGAGCGGGGACACTTCGACTACCAGCCCCAGCATTTT
.	once	TRBJ1-2	TRBV9	CASSIRGGNYGYTF	TGTGCCAGCAGCATAAGGGGGGGTAACTATGGCTACACCTTC
TRBD2	.	TRBJ2-3	TRBV9	CASSAQSSGRSDTQYF	TGTGCCAGCAGCGCCCAGTCTAGCGGGAGGTCAGATACGCAGTATTTT
.	.	TRBJ2-2	TRBV5-1	CASREFPANTGELFF	TGCGCCAGCAGGGAGTTCCCCGCGAACACCGGGGAGCTGTTTTTT
.	.	TRBJ1-1	TRBV6-5	CASSYGGGGNTEAFF	TGTGCCAGCAGTTACGGTGGGGGAGGGAACACTGAAGCTTTCTTT
.	.	TRBJ1-3	TRBV6-5	CASSYSRFSGNTIYF	TGTGCCAGCAGTTACTCACGGTTCTCTGGAAACACCATATATTTT
TRBD1	.	TRBJ1-2	TRBV7-2	CASSPTGLANYGYTF	TGTGCCAGCAGCCCGACAGGGTTAGCTAACTATGGCTACACCTTC
.	.	TRBJ2-3	TRBV9	CASSAGTSDTDTQYF	TGTGCCAGCAGCGCCGGGACATCAGACACAGATACGCAGTATTTT
.	.	TRBJ2-5	TRBV6-6	CASSYRRVQETQYF	TGTGCCAGCAGTTACCGGCGGGTCCAAGAGACCCAGTACTTC
TRBD2	.	TRBJ2-3	TRBV27	CASSYTSGRTDTQYF	TGTGCCAGCAGTTACACTAGCGGGAGAACAGATACGCAGTATTTT
.	.	TRBJ2-1	TRBV10-1	CASSERPYSNEQFF	TGCGCCAGCAGTGAGCGCCCGTACTCCAATGAGCAGTTCTTC
.	once	TRBJ1-1	TRBV14	CASSHPGLPEAFF	TGTGCCAGCAGCCATCCCGGACTTCCCGAAGCTTTCTTT
.	.	TRBJ1-2	TRBV5-6	CASSLASGFRGSYGYTF	TGTGCCAGCAGCTTGGCGTCAGGGTTTAGGGGTTCATATGGCTACACCTTC
.	.	TRBJ2-1	TRBV6-5	CASSYGRYSYNEQFF	TGTGCCAGCAGTTACGGCAGGTACTCCTACAATGAGCAGTTCTTC
.	few	TRBJ1-5	TRBV7-6	CASSPNELNQPQHF	TGTGCCAGCAGCCCTAATGAGCTTAATCAGCCCCAGCATTTT
TRBD1	.	TRBJ1-1	TRBV7-8	CASSFYGQGPEAFF	TGTGCCAGCAGCTTCTACGGACAGGGCCCTGAAGCTTTCTTT
TRBD1	.	TRBJ1-2	TRBV4-1	CASSQLGQGNYGYTF	TGCGCCAGCAGCCAACTGGGACAGGGGAACTATGGCTACACCTTC
.	.	TRBJ1-1	TRBV6-5	CASRTTRGWSTEAFF	TGTGCCAGCAGGACGACGAGGGGGTGGAGCACTGAAGCTTTCTTT
TRBD2	.	TRBJ2-7	TRBV4-2	CASSQGNSGSYEQYF	TGTGCCAGCAGCCAAGGTAACAGCGGGAGTTACGAGCAGTACTTC
.	.	TRBJ1-2	TRBV7-8	CASSLDWRGNGYTF	TGTGCCAGCAGCTTAGATTGGCGGGGAAACGGCTACACCTTC
.	.	TRBJ1-2	TRBV12-1	CASSFAPGGVLRYGYTF	TGTGCCAGCAGCTTTGCCCCTGGGGGGGTACTAAGGTATGGCTACACCTTC
TRBD1	.	TRBJ1-2	TRBV28	CASSLWAGGGPPHGYTF	TGTGCCAGCAGTTTATGGGCAGGGGGCGGTCCTCCCCATGGCTACACCTTC
TRBD2	once	TRBJ2-7	TRBV5-1	CASTRTSATYEQYF	TGCGCCAGTACGAGGACTAGCGCTACCTACGAGCAGTACTTC